The source of this T cell receptor beta chain is a study of blood T cell repertoires in COVID-19 (dated by TCRdb to 2018 to 2020). Some background on the complete study: Samples from collaborators originated in the United States, Italy and Spain and spanned both the acute and convalescent phases of COVID-19. The dataset comprised deeply sampled blood TCRbeta repertoires from subjects exposed to, actively infected with, or recovered from COVID-19. Where available, HLA class I and class II types were taken from metadata supplied by the sample provider and were not determined by assay-based typing. The repertoires were made available in a free public database intended to serve as a resource for research on the immune response to SARS-CoV-2. The prospective study material was composed of cDNA or gDNA derived from T cells, B-cell-depleted T cells, or PBMCs. A de-identified subject ID, COVID-19 status, age in years and sex were almost always included in the sample metadata. The samples were drawn from the first 160 participants of the ongoing ImmuneRACE study and from 950 to 1,500 subjects provided by 6 global collaborators.

Collaborating institutions collected whole blood in K2EDTA tubes following their own protocols. For TCRbeta analysis, collaborators shipped samples in one of three forms: frozen whole blood, isolated PBMCs, or DNA extracted from either of those sample types. TCRbeta CDR3 regions were amplified from genomic DNA by means of the immunoSEQ Assay, a bias-controlled multiplex PCR. Per the authors' processing: Nucleated cell counts per sample were estimated from amplification of reference gene primers within the assay. To quantify the absolute abundance of each unique TCRbeta CDR3 rearrangement, sequence reads were collapsed and filtered. Productive Simpson clonality was computed per sample as the square root of Simpson's diversity index over productive rearrangements. In TCRdb, the immuneACCESS table is reduced to in-frame sequences with V and J assigned. These tables do not hold every clone; where another copy was compared, an unresolved V gene accounts for under half, and the others remain unexplained. The V and J calls and clone size come from that table; D and trimming were worked out from the DNA. For this sample the table gives some 70,000 clones, of which 75% to 85% were detected only once. Less than 45% of the sample is taken by the ten largest.

Taken from the germline V gene (reference sequence), the CDR1 and CDR2 loops are LNHNV and YYDKDF. Compared with germline, V lacks 5 bases and J lacks 7 bases; bases without a gene match: 3. Taken from cysteine to phenylalanine, the CDR3 has 13 residues. The DNA shown is the 39-base CDR3, in frame from base 1. Results and caveats for the whole study, not just this receptor: The quantity of clinical and demographic metadata differed by source and by participant and was supplied without curation.

A note on this clone: There is no known antigen for this receptor. One base away there is no much larger clone; base qualities are not given.

The TCR comes from a man older than 75 with acute or convalescent COVID-19. Sequencing used peripheral blood. Recombination connected TRBV15 to TRBJ2-1, with 9 bases matching TRBD2. This receptor has the CDR3 CATSGLANNEQFF. The DNA is TGTGCCACCAGCGGACTAGCGAATAATGAGCAGTTCTTC.